Each of the 16 T cell receptor beta chains below was sequenced from the same sample in a study of metastatic and nonmetastatic thyroid tumors. TCRdb re-clonotyped the PCR reads via MiXCR. The sample consists of about 33,000 clones, about 18% of them appearing once. All patients were treatment-naive before thyroid surgery. Source material: blood. The source is a female donor with papillary thyroid cancer or a benign thyroid nodule (not recorded which). Some clones in this sample may be carry-over from other donors' samples.

This clone came up many times. In DNA, the CDR3 is TGCAGTGCCTCCGGACTAGCGGGAGGAATAGATACGCAGTATTTT. It encodes CSASGLAGGIDTQYF. The chain carries TRBV20-1 and TRBJ2-3; TRBD2 aligns across 14 bases. Looked up from germline, CDR1 is DFQATT and CDR2 is SNEGSKA (reference sequence). The CDR3 runs to 15 residues. The ends lost 6 bases at V and 5 bases at J; junction bases unmatched: 7.

This clone was observed at least ten times. The rearrangement links TRBV12-3 or TRBV12-4 to TRBJ2-3; the D gene is possibly TRBD2 (6 bases). This CDR3 has 15 amino acids. V lost 2 bases and J 6 bases, leaving 15 bases between the germline ends. The DNA for the CDR3 is TGTGCCAGCAGTTTATCGGGAGAGATAGGGGATACGCAGTATTTT. The encoded protein is CASSLSGEIGDTQYF.

This clone was observed many times. The chain joins TRBV27 to TRBJ1-2, with TRBD1 matching over 7 bases. V lost 8 bases and J lost 0; bases outside the gene matches: 3. CDR1 and CDR2 from the germline V gene are MNHEY and SMNVEV (reference sequence). The CDR3 has 13 residues. CDR3 region: CASRDRANYGYTF. In DNA form, the CDR3 reads TGTGCCAGCCGGGACAGAGCTAACTATGGCTACACCTTC.

This clone occurred many times. The chain links TRBV7-9 to TRBJ1-2; D call uncertain. V lost 5 bases and J lost 7, with 17 bases in between. CDR1 and CDR2 (germline): SEHNR, FQNEAQ (reference sequence). The CDR3 runs to 14 residues. The CDR3 spells CASSAVGALSGYTF. The CDR3 nucleotides are TGTGCCAGCAGCGCCGTTGGCGCCTTATCTGGCTACACCTTC.

This clone was counted a few times. Since a much larger clone is just one base distant, this may be a read error. The chain joins TRBV5-4 to TRBJ2-1; D might be TRBD2 (7 bases). CDR1 and CDR2 (germline): SGHNT, YYREEE (reference sequence). The CDR3 has 17 residues. CDR3 protein: CASSMELRGGSYNEHFF. CDR3 bases: TGTGCCAGCAGCATGGAGCTTAGGGGGGGCTCCTACAATGAGCATTTCTTC. Full variable domain (rest looked up from reference TRBV5-4 and TRBJ2-1): ETGVTQSPTHLIKTRGQQVTLRCSSQSGHNTVSWYQQALGQGPQFIFQYYREEENGRGNFPPRFSGLQFPNYSSELNVNALELDDSALYLCASSMELRGGSYNEHFFGPGTRLTVL.

A remark on this clone: One end of the junction does not line up with germline, which may come from a read error. This sequence joins TRBV20-1 and TRBJ2-7, with TRBD1 as a possible D gene (6 bases). There are 11 residues in the CDR3. From germline, CDR1 is DFQATT and CDR2 SNEGSKA (reference sequence). The CDR3 loop reads CSAETGYDQYF. Here the CDR3 DNA reads TGCAGTGCCGAGACAGGCTACGATCAGTACTTC.

This clone has at least ten counts. The gene calls are TRBV12-3 or TRBV12-4 and TRBJ1-5, with 9 bases matching TRBD1. The CDR3 covers 15 residues. V gave up 0 bases and J gave up 7 bases; unmatched junction bases: 4. The CDR3 DNA follows: TGTGCCAGCAGTTTAGCGGACAGGGGTTGGCAGCCCCAGCATTTT. It encodes CASSLADRGWQPQHF.

In this sample, this clone turned up many times. V gene TRBV5-8 combines with J gene TRBJ2-7, with D perhaps matching TRBD1 (5 bases). Germline CDR1 reads SGHTS; CDR2 reads YDEGEE. The CDR3 extends over 15 amino acids. V shed 3 bases and J shed 0 bases, with 13 bases lying between them. The CDR3 region has the DNA TGTGCCAGCAGCTGGGGCGTGGGCGTCTCCTACGAGCAGTACTTC. Encoded protein: CASSWGVGVSYEQYF.

This clone was found a few times. It is likely a read error, because the conserved phenylalanine at the end of the CDR3 is missing. Because the CDR3's place on the DNA is in doubt, the DNA is left out and the CDR3 is given as listed by TCRdb. The J gene is TRBJ1-2, the V gene TRBV5-1; TRBD1 reflects the table's D call only, with no check against the DNA. Germline assignment: CDR1 SGHRS and CDR2 YFSETQ. The CDR3 numbers 15 amino acids, ends counted. CDR3 residues: CASSLDMGAGAGYAS.

This clone was counted many times. V gene TRBV3-1 combines with J gene TRBJ2-4; TRBD1 agrees at 8 bases. The junction had 12 bases not matched to a gene; V was cut back by 5 bases and J by 0 bases. The CDR3 spans 18 residues. Germline V gene lookup returns CDR1 LGHDT and CDR2 YNNKEL (reference sequence). CDR3 coding DNA: TGTGCCAGCAGCTATAATCACAGGGGGGACTCAGCCAAAAACATTCAGTACTTC. Encoded protein: CASSYNHRGDSAKNIQYF.

This clone was picked up a small number of times. The final CDR3 position lacks the conserved phenylalanine or tryptophan, pointing to a likely read error. The chain has TRBV6-8 and TRBJ1-3, with D tentatively TRBD1 (5 bases). The V gene lost 2 bases and the J gene lost 8 bases, with 16 bases spanning the gap. The CDR3 is 15 amino acids. Germline V gives CDR1 MNHGY, CDR2 SAAAGT. CDR3 in DNA: TGTGCCAGCAGTTACACGGACAAGACCGGAGACACCATATATTTA. This codes for CASSYTDKTGDTIYL.

This clone was picked up one time. At one end the junction does not follow the germline gene, possibly because of a read error. The rearrangement links TRBV5-4 to TRBJ2-3; D is undetermined. Germline-derived CDR1 and CDR2 are SGHNT and YYREEE (reference sequence). The CDR3 extends over 14 amino acids. The CDR3 loop reads CASILDPDTDTQYF. CDR3 sequence (DNA): TGTGCCAGCATCTTGGATCCGGACACAGATACGCAGTATTTT.

This clone was detected ten times or more. The chain carries TRBV12-3 or TRBV12-4 and TRBJ2-7, with D perhaps matching TRBD2 (5 bases). The CDR3 consists of 12 residues. V lost 6 bases to trimming and J lost 9 bases, with 15 bases between them. CDR3 residues: CASSLGEVGQYF. DNA of the CDR3: TGTGCCAGCAGCCTCGGGGAAGTCGGGCAGTACTTC.

The V call is TRBV9, the J call TRBJ1-6; no clear D. This CDR3 has 12 amino acids. Germline CDR1 and CDR2: SGDLS and YYNGEE. V dropped 5 bases and J dropped 11 bases, with 11 bases sitting between them. The CDR3 protein is CASSGSWTPLHF. The CDR3 coding sequence is TGTGCCAGCAGTGGGTCGTGGACACCCCTCCACTTT.

This clone showed up just once. The gene calls are TRBV7-3 and TRBJ2-3; TRBD2 agrees at 8 bases. Trimming removed 2 bases from V and 5 bases from J; junction bases left unmatched: 9. The CDR3 runs 16 residues. Germline CDR1 and CDR2: SGHTA and FQGTGA. The CDR3 nucleotides read TGTGCCAGCAGCTTATGTAGCGGGACGTGCGGAGATACGCAGTATTTT. Residues: CASSLCSGTCGDTQYF.

This clone was seen at least ten times. The V gene is TRBV20-1, the J gene TRBJ2-7; a possible D gene is TRBD1 (6 bases). CDR1 DFQATT and CDR2 SNEGSKA come from the germline V gene (reference sequence). CDR3 size: 12 residues. Trimming cost V 4 bases and J 3 bases, with 10 bases left between them. The CDR3 region has the DNA TGCAGTGCTACAGGGGCTATCTACGAGCAGTACTTC. Its translation is CSATGAIYEQYF.